This record concerns one T cell receptor beta chain sequence. There are 17 residues in the CDR3. The ends lost 6 bases at V and 0 bases at J; junction bases unmatched: 13. Germline V CDR1 and CDR2: PRHDT, FYEKMQ (reference sequence). The record originates from a study of cytomegalovirus exposure and HLA in healthy donors. Vbeta (60) and Jbeta (13) primers were used in the PCR. Data came from immunoSEQ multiplex PCR; TCRdb stores just in-frame clones and leaves some out. This sample yields roughly 100,000 clones, of which over 75% are seen a single time; around 8.6% belongs to the top ten. This receptor was obtained from a woman aged 40 to 55 in good health and CMV-seropositive. V gene TRBV13 combines with J gene TRBJ2-7; TRBD2 agrees at 8 bases. What was sequenced was PBMCs. The CDR3 region has the DNA TGTGCCAGCAGTAATTCCCGGGAGGGCAGGAGCTCCTACGAGCAGTACTTC. It is translated as CASSNSREGRSSYEQYF. Looking up the rest from reference TRBV13 and TRBJ2-7 gives the full variable domain: AAGVIQSPRHLIKEKRETATLKCYPIPRHDTVYWYQQGPGQDPQFLISFYEKMQSDKGSIPDRFSAQQFSDYHSELNMSSLELGDSALYFCASSNSREGRSSYEQYFGPGTRLTVT.